A selection of T cell receptor beta chains follows, all from one sample in a study of T cells expressing NK-cell markers. TCRdb re-called the 5' RACE reads and shows each CDR3 protein once, DNA omitted. The table gives roughly 380,000 distinct CDR3 sequences; the top ten clones make up roughly 5.4% of it. Material for sequencing was blood T cells: a sorted CD56 or NKG2C T cell subset, CD4+ or CD8+ T cells, or bulk PBMC T cells (not recorded which). The receptor source for this set is a man aged 18-75 years in good health. Both conserved end residues are part of each CDR3.

j_call | v_call | cdr3_aa
TRBJ2-1 | TRBV11-2 | CASSSVGYYNEQFF
TRBJ2-3 | TRBV11-1 | CASSFRLAGGLWTDTQYF
TRBJ1-4 | TRBV7-6 | CASSRSYNRATNEKLFF
TRBJ2-2 | TRBV19 | CASSMGGTNTGELFF
TRBJ2-5 | TRBV5-5 | CASSLSSPGVRETQYF
TRBJ2-1 | TRBV12-3/TRBV12-4 | CASSYMANSYNEQFF
TRBJ2-2 | TRBV20-1 | CSASHEVGGELFF
TRBJ2-5 | TRBV3-1 | CASSQVWLDRLKETQYF
TRBJ1-1 | TRBV5-1 | CASSLAVPGLATEAFF
TRBJ2-1 | TRBV18 | CASSQTGGGAYNEQFF
TRBJ2-1 | TRBV5-1 | CASSLRTSGAINEQFF
TRBJ2-5 | TRBV19 | CASSPSGRVLQETQYF
TRBJ2-7 | TRBV10-3 | CAISGIGGSYEQYF
TRBJ1-3 | TRBV3-1 | CASSQGRATGGNTIYF
TRBJ2-2 | TRBV6-1 | CASRIGTGNTGELFF
TRBJ1-3 | TRBV25-1 | CASSQTGSGNTIYF
TRBJ2-2 | TRBV7-9 | CASSHPPGGPGELFF
TRBJ2-7 | TRBV12-3/TRBV12-4 | CASTPLGTYEQYF
TRBJ1-1 | TRBV29-1 | CSVEDNRGHTEAFF
TRBJ1-2 | TRBV20-1 | CSARDSYGYTF
TRBJ2-3 | TRBV7-9 | CASSLAGEEPDTQYF
TRBJ2-3 | TRBV24-1 | CATSDPPPSTDTQYF
TRBJ2-3 | TRBV7-2 | CASSLFLAKSTDTQYF
TRBJ1-3 | TRBV20-1 | CSARLRQGIGENTIYF
TRBJ1-5 | TRBV12-3/TRBV12-4 | CASSLAGGRQPQHF
TRBJ2-7 | TRBV12-3/TRBV12-4 | CASSYGQAAKQYF
TRBJ1-2 | TRBV7-2 | CASSLGPGTDYGYTF
TRBJ2-5 | TRBV7-8 | CASSLRFQMETQYF
TRBJ1-3 | TRBV27 | CASTERGGNTIYF
TRBJ2-1 | TRBV6-2/TRBV6-3 | CASSSASGGNSYNEQFF
TRBJ2-1 | TRBV19 | CASSSYSDGDNEQFF
TRBJ2-7 | TRBV7-9 | CASSLVGQGIEQYF
TRBJ2-1 | TRBV28 | CASSRMMGRRNEQFF
TRBJ1-1 | TRBV7-9 | CASSLVRPGRNTEAFF
TRBJ2-4 | TRBV20-1 | CSAATGVKNIQYF
TRBJ1-5 | TRBV7-2 | CASSLQGDSNQPQHF
TRBJ2-3 | TRBV20-1 | CSAANRDRGRGDTQYF
TRBJ1-6 | TRBV6-2/TRBV6-3 | CASSPDRPIYRSPLHF
TRBJ1-2 | TRBV7-9 | CASSWQGSGYTF
TRBJ2-7 | TRBV5-1 | CASSLGGTRIYEQYF